The rows below give T cell receptor beta chains drawn from one sample of a study of blood T cell repertoires in COVID-19. TCRdb's copy holds only in-frame clones and misses some; the assay was immunoSEQ multiplex PCR. This table has roughly 120,000 clones, about four fifths appearing once. Sequencing input: peripheral blood. The receptor set was obtained from a woman in her sixties with acute or convalescent COVID-19. The CDR3 runs from the conserved cysteine through the conserved F or W. The order of the fields is CDR3 protein, CDR3 DNA, V gene, J gene, clone size, D gene. A D gene is named only where the DNA matches it firmly. Only part of the rows carry a size: once, few, many, or a class if the clone is expanded.

CDR3 protein: CASSLTSGGGDTQYF; CDR3 DNA: TGTGCCAGCAGCTTAACCAGCGGGGGCGGAGATACGCAGTATTTT; V gene: TRBV7-3; J gene: TRBJ2-3; clone size: .; D gene: TRBD2
CDR3 protein: CASSLSATDHGYTF; CDR3 DNA: TGCGCCAGCAGCTTGTCAGCGACAGATCATGGCTACACCTTC; V gene: TRBV5-1; J gene: TRBJ1-2; clone size: .; D gene: .
CDR3 protein: CASTPSLLSGYTF; CDR3 DNA: TGTGCCAGCACACCGTCCTTACTGAGTGGCTACACCTTC; V gene: TRBV6-5; J gene: TRBJ1-2; clone size: .; D gene: .
CDR3 protein: CASSSQGGIEKLFF; CDR3 DNA: TGTGCCAGCAGCTCACAGGGGGGGATTGAAAAACTGTTTTTT; V gene: TRBV5-6; J gene: TRBJ1-4; clone size: .; D gene: TRBD1
CDR3 protein: CASSLVQARANYGYTF; CDR3 DNA: TGTGCCAGCAGCTTAGTACAGGCGAGAGCTAACTATGGCTACACCTTC; V gene: TRBV11-3; J gene: TRBJ1-2; clone size: .; D gene: .
CDR3 protein: CASSPPQSGNTIYF; CDR3 DNA: TGTGCCAGCTCACCACCCCAGTCTGGAAACACCATATATTTT; V gene: TRBV18; J gene: TRBJ1-3; clone size: .; D gene: .
CDR3 protein: CASSRGGADTQYF; CDR3 DNA: TGTGCCAGCAGCCGGGGGGGGGCGGATACGCAGTATTTT; V gene: TRBV4-2; J gene: TRBJ2-3; clone size: .; D gene: .
CDR3 protein: CASSKAGAYNEQFF; CDR3 DNA: TGTGCCAGCAGCAAGGCAGGGGCCTACAATGAGCAGTTCTTC; V gene: TRBV11-2; J gene: TRBJ2-1; clone size: .; D gene: .
CDR3 protein: CASSADRGQEYF; CDR3 DNA: TGTGCCAGCAGCGCAGACAGGGGGCAAGAGTACTTC; V gene: TRBV6-5; J gene: TRBJ2-7; clone size: .; D gene: TRBD1
CDR3 protein: CASRLDSSTGELFF; CDR3 DNA: TGTGCCAGTAGGCTAGACAGCAGCACCGGGGAGCTGTTTTTT; V gene: TRBV19; J gene: TRBJ2-2; clone size: once; D gene: .